Presented here are 11 T cell receptor beta chains from one specimen sequenced in a study of T-cell memory formation after mild COVID-19. TCRdb passed the 5' RACE reads through MiXCR, listing each CDR3 protein once. The sample includes 300,000 to 350,000 distinct CDR3 sequences, around 19% seen only once; the top ten take 20% to 25%. Sample: PBMCs or a T cell subset sorted from them (not recorded which). The receptor set was obtained from a man younger than 35 who had mild COVID-19 (a few samples of this study predate the infection). Cell type and time point are not known.

V gene TRBV7-6 combines with J gene TRBJ2-2, with D possibly matching TRBD2 (6 bases). Between the trimmed V and J ends, which lost 5 bases and 9 bases, there was a span of 13 bases. CDR3 length: 13 residues. Germline V gives CDR1 SGHVS, CDR2 FNYEAQ. Written as DNA, the CDR3 is TGTGCCAGCAGCCCTGGGGGGTCCAGGGAGCTGTTTTTT. Protein: CASSPGGSRELFF.

This clonotype appeared many times. The chain uses TRBV3-1 and TRBJ2-7, with D perhaps matching TRBD1 (6 bases). Germline V gene lookup returns CDR1 LGHDT and CDR2 YNNKEL (reference sequence). This CDR3 has 15 residues. Trimming left V 4 bases short and J 1 base short, with 14 bases between. Here the CDR3 reads CASSRVGTLSYEQYF. The CDR3 DNA reads as TGTGCCAGCAGCCGGGTTGGGACACTTTCCTACGAGCAGTACTTC.

The chain employs TRBV29-1 and TRBJ1-2; D is perhaps TRBD1 (5 bases). This CDR3 comprises 15 residues. Looked up from germline, CDR1 is SQVTM and CDR2 is ANQGSEA. V lost 1 base, J lost 4 bases, and 16 bases lay in between. The CDR3 reads CSVEADDSQGYGYTF. CDR3 in DNA: TGCAGCGTTGAAGCCGATGACAGTCAAGGCTATGGCTACACCTTC.

A few counts support this clonotype. CDR3 loop: CASSIGQGALDIQYF. CDR3 nucleotides: TGTGCCAGCAGTATCGGACAGGGGGCTTTGGACATTCAGTACTTC. The genes are TRBV27 and TRBJ2-4, with 11 bases lining up with TRBD1. This CDR3 is 15 amino acids long. V trimming: 5 bases; J trimming: 8 bases; junction bases outside the gene matches: 8. Germline assignment: CDR1 MNHEY and CDR2 SMNVEV (reference sequence).

This clonotype was detected ten times or more. The chain recombines TRBV5-1 with TRBJ1-2; D remains ambiguous. V dropped 0 bases and J dropped 1 base, with 7 bases sitting between them. The length of the CDR3 is 14 residues. Germline CDR1 SGHRS, CDR2 YFSETQ. Here the CDR3 DNA reads TGCGCCAGCAGCTTGGATGGAAATAACTATGGCTACACCTTC. Amino acid sequence: CASSLDGNNYGYTF.

This clonotype occurred a few times. The chain uses TRBV29-1 and TRBJ2-7; D is unclear. The CDR3 spans 14 residues. CDR1 is SQVTM and CDR2 is ANQGSEA in the germline V gene. V lost 7 bases and J lost 0, with 16 bases in between. The CDR3 DNA is TGCAGCGCGGGCGTAGGGCCGACCTCCTACGAGCAGTACTTC. Translating gives CSAGVGPTSYEQYF.

This clonotype was observed a few times. The J gene is TRBJ1-5, the V gene TRBV20-1; D is unresolved. This CDR3 comprises 13 residues. Trimming cost V 3 bases and J 3 bases, with 9 bases left between them. CDR1 and CDR2 from the germline V gene are DFQATT and SNEGSKA (reference sequence). The CDR3 sequence: CSASPQNNQPQHF. In DNA form, the CDR3 reads TGCAGTGCTAGCCCACAGAACAATCAGCCCCAGCATTTT.

There are a few counts of this clonotype. This rearrangement joins TRBV7-2 to TRBJ2-3; D unclear. The CDR3 totals 12 residues. Germline values: CDR1 SGHTA, CDR2 FQGNSA. V was cut by 5 bases and J by 10 bases, with 13 bases left in between. The CDR3 sequence is CASSTDSVPQYF. CDR3 in DNA: TGTGCCAGCAGCACGGATTCAGTTCCGCAGTATTTT.

This rearrangement joins TRBV5-1 to TRBJ1-1, with D possibly being TRBD1 (5 bases). Looked up from germline, CDR1 is SGHRS and CDR2 is YFSETQ. Trimming left V 0 bases short and J 10 bases short, with 22 bases between. This CDR3 has 16 amino acids. CDR3 sequence (DNA): TGCGCCAGCAGCTTGGTAGCCCAGGGACTCGGCTGGATAGCTTTCTTT. This gives the protein CASSLVAQGLGWIAFF.

The chain employs TRBV3-1 and TRBJ1-6; D not certain. V was cut by 3 bases and J by 6 bases, with 9 bases left in between. Germline V lookup: CDR1 LGHDT, CDR2 YNNKEL (reference sequence). CDR3 length: 14 amino acids. The CDR3: CASSHLPSNSPLHF. The DNA for the CDR3 is TGTGCCAGCAGCCACCTACCTAGTAATTCACCCCTCCACTTT.

This CDR3 reads CASSYEDRGYTF. DNA for the CDR3: TGTGCCAGCAGTTACGAGGACAGGGGATACACCTTC. The chain links TRBV6-5 to TRBJ1-2, with TRBD1 identical over 9 bases. The CDR3 totals 12 residues. J was trimmed by 11 bases and V by 2 bases; bases with no gene match: 3. Germline-derived CDR1 and CDR2 are MNHEY and SVGAGI.